A single sample gave rise to the 2 T cell receptor beta chains below, sequenced in a study of beta chain features in type 1 diabetes. The study's findings and limits: Shortening of TCRB CDR3s, moderate but significant, appeared in all four CD4+ subsets of Type 1 diabetes patients.

These receptors have no identified antigens. What was sequenced were expressed TCRB transcripts, since all of the isolated RNA had been reverse transcribed. Measured with immunoSEQ multiplex PCR; TCRdb has only the in-frame clones, and not every one. There are about 700,000 clones in the sample; about an eighth occur only once, and less than 0.025% lies in the top ten. Input material: naive CD4+ T cells from blood. The receptors come from a man younger than 35 with type 1 diabetes.

The chain recombines TRBV4-1 with TRBJ2-7, with 7 bases aligning to TRBD1. The CDR3 consists of 16 residues. Germline V gene sequence: CDR1 MGHRA, CDR2 YSYEKL. After removal of 1 base from V and 4 bases from J, the junction contained 10 bases not matched to a gene. The CDR3 region has the DNA TGCGCCAGCAGCCAAGCGTGGGGACAGACAAATTACGAGCAGTACTTC. It encodes CASSQAWGQTNYEQYF.

There are a few counts of this clone. V usage is TRBV10-3 and J usage is TRBJ1-5, with a weak D call TRBD1 (5 bases). V was trimmed by 6 bases and J by 2 bases, leaving 11 bases between them. The CDR3 consists of 14 residues. The germline V gene encodes CDR1 ENHRY and CDR2 SYGVKD. CDR3 in amino acids: CAISSGTGNQPQHF. For the CDR3, the DNA is TGTGCCATCAGCTCCGGGACGGGCAATCAGCCCCAGCATTTT.